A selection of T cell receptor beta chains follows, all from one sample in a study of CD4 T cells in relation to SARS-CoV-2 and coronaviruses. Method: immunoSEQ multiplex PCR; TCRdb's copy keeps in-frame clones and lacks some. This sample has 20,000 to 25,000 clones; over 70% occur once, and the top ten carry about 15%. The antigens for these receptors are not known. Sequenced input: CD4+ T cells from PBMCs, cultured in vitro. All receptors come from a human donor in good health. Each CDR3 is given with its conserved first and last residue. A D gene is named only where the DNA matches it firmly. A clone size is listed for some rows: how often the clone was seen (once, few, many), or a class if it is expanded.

CATNGGSTGELFF TGTGCCACCAACGGGGGAAGCACCGGGGAGCTGTTTTTT TRBJ2-2 - - TRBV24-1
CASSLNSGTDNEQFF TGTGCCAGCAGCTTAAATAGCGGGACCGACAATGAGCAGTTCTTC TRBJ2-1 TRBD2 - TRBV11-1
CASSLAVGQGASTEAFF TGTGCCAGCAGCTTAGCTGTTGGGCAGGGGGCCTCCACTGAAGCTTTCTTT TRBJ1-1 TRBD1 once TRBV7-8
CASSTPPSSYEQYF TGTGCCAGCAGTACACCACCGAGCTCCTACGAGCAGTACTTC TRBJ2-7 - - TRBV28
CASRPQGGGNQPQHF TGTGCCAGCAGACCACAGGGGGGCGGCAATCAGCCCCAGCATTTT TRBJ1-5 TRBD1 - TRBV6-6
CASSLGTNSPLHF TGTGCCAGCAGCTTGGGGACAAATTCACCCCTCCACTTT TRBJ1-6 - - TRBV5-5
CASSRPGTGNYEQYF TGTGCCAGCAGTCGGCCCGGGACAGGTAACTACGAGCAGTACTTC TRBJ2-7 TRBD1 once TRBV28
CASSGGVREQYF TGTGCCAGCAGCGGTGGGGTAAGGGAGCAGTACTTC TRBJ2-7 - - TRBV6-5
CASSLVTGEGGTEAFF TGCGCCAGCAGCTTGGTGACAGGGGAGGGGGGGACTGAAGCTTTCTTT TRBJ1-1 TRBD1 - TRBV5-1
CASSLAPWGGTEAFF TGTGCCAGCAGCCTTGCGCCGTGGGGTGGCACTGAAGCTTTCTTT TRBJ1-1 - - TRBV7-9
CASSTTTGPIAGELFF TGTGCCAGCAGCACCACGACAGGGCCGATCGCCGGGGAGCTGTTTTTT TRBJ2-2 TRBD1 - TRBV11-2
CASSLDAGGGTEAFF TGCGCCAGCAGCTTGGACGCAGGGGGAGGTACTGAAGCTTTCTTT TRBJ1-1 TRBD1 - TRBV5-1
CASSLKSRGTQYF TGTGCCAGCAGTTTAAAGTCCAGGGGGACCCAGTACTTC TRBJ2-5 - - TRBV27
CASSEFLAEQYF TGCGCCAGCAGTGAGTTTCTAGCGGAGCAGTACTTC TRBJ2-7 - - TRBV10-2
CASSLVPLDSAYEQYF TGCGCCAGCAGCTTGGTTCCCCTGGACTCCGCCTACGAGCAGTACTTC TRBJ2-7 - - TRBV5-1
CASSELGKNTEAFF TGTGCCAGCAGTGAGTTGGGAAAGAACACTGAAGCTTTCTTT TRBJ1-1 - - TRBV2
CASSQLHSNTEAFF TGCGCCAGCAGTCAGCTCCACAGTAACACTGAAGCTTTCTTT TRBJ1-1 - - TRBV23-1
CASSLAGHGNSPLHF TGTGCCAGCAGTCTGGCGGGACATGGTAATTCACCCCTCCACTTT TRBJ1-6 - - TRBV27
CASSEPPYNEQFF TGCGCCAGCAGTGAGCCGCCCTACAATGAGCAGTTCTTC TRBJ2-1 - - TRBV10-1
CSVDSGRETEQFF TGCAGCGTTGATAGCGGGAGGGAGACTGAGCAGTTCTTC TRBJ2-1 TRBD2 - TRBV29-1
CASSFLGAGNYNEQFF TGTGCCAGCAGCTTTTTAGGGGCGGGAAACTACAATGAGCAGTTCTTC TRBJ2-1 - - TRBV7-3
CASSLLGTGGTLPRGYTF TGTGCCAGCAGCTTACTCGGGACAGGCGGGACGCTCCCGCGGGGCTACACCTTC TRBJ1-2 TRBD1 - TRBV7-9
CASSYGARSGTQVNYGYTF TGCGCCAGCAGCTATGGGGCAAGATCCGGGACACAGGTCAACTATGGCTACACCTTC TRBJ1-2 - - TRBV5-1
CASSDSGGPADTQYF TGTGCCAGCAGTGACTCAGGGGGCCCCGCAGATACGCAGTATTTT TRBJ2-3 TRBD1 - TRBV6-4
CASSEIDRDNGYTF TGTGCCAGCAGTGAAATTGACAGGGACAATGGCTACACCTTC TRBJ1-2 TRBD1 - TRBV6-1
CASTKTRLNEKLFF TGTGCCAGTACCAAGACAAGGTTGAATGAAAAACTGTTTTTT TRBJ1-4 - - TRBV19
CASSAQGGYEQYF TGTGCCAGCAGCGCGCAGGGGGGCTACGAGCAGTACTTC TRBJ2-7 - once TRBV5-8
CASSLQSLYGYTF TGTGCCAGCAGCTTACAGTCCCTCTATGGCTACACCTTC TRBJ1-2 - once TRBV13
CATSSPGPERNEQFF TGTGCCACCAGCAGCCCCGGGCCCGAGAGGAATGAGCAGTTCTTC TRBJ2-1 - once TRBV15
CASTNWGFGTGELFF TGTGCCAGTACTAACTGGGGGTTTGGCACCGGGGAGCTGTTTTTT TRBJ2-2 - - TRBV19
CAWSGPQGAGANVLTF TGTGCCTGGAGTGGTCCCCAGGGTGCGGGGGCCAACGTCCTGACTTTC TRBJ2-6 - - TRBV30
CASSDNRPENYGYTF TGTGCCAGCAGTGATAACAGGCCCGAAAACTATGGCTACACCTTC TRBJ1-2 - - TRBV25-1
CAWSVSSGSQETQYF TGTGCCTGGAGTGTATCGAGCGGGAGTCAAGAGACCCAGTACTTC TRBJ2-5 TRBD2 - TRBV30
CASSEDFPSYEQYF TGTGCCAGCAGCGAGGACTTTCCTTCCTACGAGCAGTACTTC TRBJ2-7 - few TRBV3-1/TRBV3-2
CASGLRAQGGTEAFF TGTGCTAGTGGTTTGAGAGCCCAAGGCGGCACTGAAGCTTTCTTT TRBJ1-1 - - TRBV12-5
CASSDYSAGGLNEQFF TGTGCCAGCAGTGACTATTCGGCGGGAGGTCTCAATGAGCAGTTCTTC TRBJ2-1 TRBD2 - TRBV6-4
CASKAGERYEQFF TGTGCCAGCAAGGCGGGAGAGAGGTATGAGCAGTTCTTC TRBJ2-1 TRBD2 - TRBV12-3/TRBV12-4
CASSYGTGFSDTQYF TGTGCCAGCAGTTACGGGACAGGGTTTAGTGATACGCAGTATTTT TRBJ2-3 TRBD1 - TRBV6-2/TRBV6-3
CASSWTGGEQYF TGTGCCAGCAGTTGGACAGGGGGGGAGCAGTACTTC TRBJ2-7 TRBD1 - TRBV12-3/TRBV12-4
CASSGQSSSYNEQFF TGCGCCAGCAGCGGACAGTCCAGCTCCTACAATGAGCAGTTCTTC TRBJ2-1 - - TRBV10-1
CASSYKDGMNTEAFF TGTGCCAGCAGCTACAAGGACGGGATGAACACTGAAGCTTTCTTT TRBJ1-1 - once TRBV5-4
CASSLDGQTRDSYTF TGCGCCAGCAGCTTGGATGGGCAGACTCGTGATAGCTACACCTTC TRBJ1-2 - - TRBV5-1
CASKLGGSSSTDTQYF TGTGCCAGCAAATTGGGGGGGTCTAGCTCCACAGATACGCAGTATTTT TRBJ2-3 TRBD2 - TRBV13
CASSSGQVGQETQYF TGTGCCAGCAGCTCGGGACAGGTCGGACAAGAGACCCAGTACTTC TRBJ2-5 TRBD1 - TRBV5-6
CASSETGGFNEKLFF TGTGCCAGCAGTGAAACAGGCGGGTTTAATGAAAAACTGTTTTTT TRBJ1-4 - - TRBV2
CASSLNRVGSTDTQYF TGTGCCAGCAGCTTGAACAGGGTGGGGAGCACAGATACGCAGTATTTT TRBJ2-3 - once TRBV11-2
CASRLRVGLGGNEQFF TGTGCCAGCAGACTCAGAGTGGGACTAGGTGGGAATGAGCAGTTCTTC TRBJ2-1 TRBD2 few TRBV27
CASSFYKGLDEQYF TGTGCCAGCAGCTTCTATAAGGGTCTCGACGAGCAGTACTTC TRBJ2-7 - - TRBV11-1
CASSLFQGMGNYEQYF TGTGCCAGCAGTTTGTTCCAGGGGATGGGTAACTACGAGCAGTACTTC TRBJ2-7 - - TRBV28
CASSLEWGSEQFF TGTGCCAGCAGCTTGGAATGGGGTAGTGAGCAGTTCTTC TRBJ2-1 - - TRBV5-5
CASSTRRPEAQYF TGTGCCAGCAGTACCCGGAGGCCAGAGGCCCAGTACTTC TRBJ2-5 - - TRBV6-2/TRBV6-3